Included here is one TCR beta chain sequence, with context. Its cognate antigen is unknown. This record comes from a study of T cell repertoires in cytomegalovirus infection. The wider study: Used in the study were CMV epitopes, some recently identified and HLA-C-restricted, others well-studied and HLA-B-restricted. CMV infection together with matching HLA type was indicated by public TCR beta signatures. Findings and limits, study-wide: Within the response measured ex vivo, HLA-C-restricted CMV-specific TCR beta clonotypes were dominant. Identification of carriers of CMV plus the relevant HLA was achieved through cumulative public TCR beta family frequency.

MiXCR, applied by TCRdb to the reads, yields one record per CDR3 protein. Counted here are 300,000 to 400,000 distinct CDR3 sequences, almost 30% occurring once; the ten biggest clones make up over 15%. CDR3 length equals 17 residues. Germline V CDR1 and CDR2: SGHNT, YENEEA. Trimming took off 5 bases at V and 6 bases at J, with 22 bases between the two ends. The gene calls are TRBV11-3 and TRBJ2-2, with a possible D match to TRBD2 (6 bases). This specimen was cultured PBMCs, taken from culture after CMV antigen stimulation. This TCR was sampled from a human donor in good health (CMV status not recorded). Some clones in this sample may be carry-over from other donors' samples. The CDR3 loop reads CASSLGLGGDGAGELFF. The CDR3 bases are TGTGCCAGCAGCCTAGGACTTGGCGGGGACGGCGCCGGGGAGCTGTTTTTT.